The T cell receptor beta chain under discussion was sequenced for a study of beta chain features in type 1 diabetes. The germline CDR1 and CDR2 sequences are LNHDA and SQIVND (reference sequence). The CDR3 loop spans 16 amino acids. V was pared by 5 bases and J by 4 bases, with 8 bases of the junction left unmatched. Notes on the study in general: All four CD4+ subsets of Type 1 diabetes patients contained TCRB CDR3s that were moderately but significantly shorter. Highly expressing activated T cells could be over-counted with a cDNA template.

Reverse transcription of all isolated RNA meant that expressed TCRB transcripts were sequenced. TCRdb's copy holds only in-frame clones and misses some; the assay was immunoSEQ multiplex PCR. The table lists 600,000 to 750,000 clones, roughly 12% of them singletons. Regarding this clone: What it binds is unknown.

Sample: naive CD4+ T cells from blood. The gene calls are TRBV19 and TRBJ2-5; the match to TRBD2 covers 12 bases. This TCR derives from a man aged 25-45 years with type 1 diabetes. CDR3 in DNA: TGTGCCAGTAGTTCTATGACTAGCGGGGGTTTAGAGACCCAGTACTTC. Translation: CASSSMTSGGLETQYF.